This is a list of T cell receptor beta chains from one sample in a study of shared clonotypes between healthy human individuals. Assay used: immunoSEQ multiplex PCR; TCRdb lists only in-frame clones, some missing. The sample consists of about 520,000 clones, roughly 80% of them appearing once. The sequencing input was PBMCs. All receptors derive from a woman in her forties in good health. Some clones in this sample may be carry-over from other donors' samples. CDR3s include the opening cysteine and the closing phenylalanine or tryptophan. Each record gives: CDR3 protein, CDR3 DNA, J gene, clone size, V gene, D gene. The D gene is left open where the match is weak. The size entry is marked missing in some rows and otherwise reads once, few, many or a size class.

cdr3_aa: CASSASRRANNVEQYF
cdr3_nt: TGTGCCAGCTCAGCCTCGAGGAGAGCTAACAATGTAGAGCAGTACTTC
j_call: TRBJ2-7
clone_size: NA
v_call: TRBV18
d_call: NA

cdr3_aa: CASSSGQRTGELFF
cdr3_nt: TGTGCCAGCAGTTCGGGACAGCGCACCGGGGAGCTGTTTTTT
j_call: TRBJ2-2
clone_size: NA
v_call: TRBV27
d_call: TRBD1

cdr3_aa: CASSSGQGAREQYF
cdr3_nt: TGTGCCAGCAGTTCGGGACAGGGGGCGCGTGAGCAGTACTTC
j_call: TRBJ2-7
clone_size: NA
v_call: TRBV28
d_call: TRBD1

cdr3_aa: CASSQHLAGETQYF
cdr3_nt: TGTGCCAGCAGCCAACATCTAGCGGGAGAGACCCAGTACTTC
j_call: TRBJ2-5
clone_size: once
v_call: TRBV4-2
d_call: TRBD2

cdr3_aa: CASRKGWNSNQPQHF
cdr3_nt: TGTGCCAGCAGGAAGGGGTGGAATAGCAATCAGCCCCAGCATTTT
j_call: TRBJ1-5
clone_size: NA
v_call: TRBV27
d_call: NA

cdr3_aa: CASSSTLAGGTEQYF
cdr3_nt: TGTGCCAGCAGTTCCACACTAGCGGGAGGCACCGAGCAGTACTTC
j_call: TRBJ2-7
clone_size: few
v_call: TRBV27
d_call: TRBD2

cdr3_aa: CASSGDRVGGTEAFF
cdr3_nt: TGTGCCAGCAGCGGGGACAGGGTGGGTGGCACTGAAGCTTTCTTT
j_call: TRBJ1-1
clone_size: NA
v_call: TRBV5-4
d_call: TRBD1

cdr3_aa: CAISESKGGEETQYF
cdr3_nt: TGTGCCATCAGTGAGTCGAAGGGCGGTGAAGAGACCCAGTACTTC
j_call: TRBJ2-5
clone_size: NA
v_call: TRBV10-3
d_call: NA

cdr3_aa: CSVGGQGVYEQYF
cdr3_nt: TGCAGCGTGGGGGGACAGGGCGTATACGAGCAGTACTTC
j_call: TRBJ2-7
clone_size: many
v_call: TRBV29-1
d_call: TRBD1

cdr3_aa: CASSLAGNGELFF
cdr3_nt: TGCGCCAGCAGTTTAGCGGGAAATGGGGAGCTGTTTTTT
j_call: TRBJ2-2
clone_size: NA
v_call: TRBV10-2
d_call: TRBD2

cdr3_aa: CASSIKLAGDREQYF
cdr3_nt: TGTGCCAGCAGCATAAAACTAGCGGGAGATCGAGAGCAGTACTTC
j_call: TRBJ2-7
clone_size: NA
v_call: TRBV28
d_call: TRBD2

cdr3_aa: CASSYSFSYTEAFF
cdr3_nt: TGTGCCAGCAGTTACTCGTTCAGCTACACTGAAGCTTTCTTT
j_call: TRBJ1-1
clone_size: once
v_call: TRBV6-5
d_call: NA

cdr3_aa: CASSLEGSGTEAFF
cdr3_nt: TGTGCCAGCAGCTTAGAAGGGTCGGGCACTGAAGCTTTCTTT
j_call: TRBJ1-1
clone_size: NA
v_call: TRBV7-9
d_call: NA

cdr3_aa: CASLAAGRNYEQYF
cdr3_nt: TGTGCCAGCTTGGCAGCGGGACGGAATTACGAGCAGTACTTC
j_call: TRBJ2-7
clone_size: NA
v_call: TRBV6-1
d_call: TRBD2

cdr3_aa: CASSLTVTEAFF
cdr3_nt: TGTGCCAGCAGTTTAACCGTCACTGAAGCTTTCTTT
j_call: TRBJ1-1
clone_size: NA
v_call: TRBV28
d_call: NA

cdr3_aa: CASSTRQGAGQPQHF
cdr3_nt: TGTGCCAGCAGCACTCGACAGGGGGCAGGGCAGCCCCAGCATTTT
j_call: TRBJ1-5
clone_size: NA
v_call: TRBV11-2
d_call: TRBD1

cdr3_aa: CASSSAGLSTDTQYF
cdr3_nt: TGTGCCAGCAGCTCAGCGGGGCTTAGCACAGATACGCAGTATTTT
j_call: TRBJ2-3
clone_size: NA
v_call: TRBV5-6
d_call: TRBD2

cdr3_aa: CAWSGHRISGTSTYEQYF
cdr3_nt: TGTGCCTGGAGTGGCCACCGGATTAGTGGGACTAGCACCTACGAGCAGTACTTC
j_call: TRBJ2-7
clone_size: NA
v_call: TRBV30
d_call: TRBD2

cdr3_aa: CASSSHLNTEAFF
cdr3_nt: TGTGCCAGCAGCTCCCATCTGAACACTGAAGCTTTCTTT
j_call: TRBJ1-1
clone_size: once
v_call: TRBV11-2
d_call: NA

cdr3_aa: CTWSPTTPVGNEQYF
cdr3_nt: TGTACCTGGAGTCCGACCACACCTGTGGGAAACGAGCAGTACTTC
j_call: TRBJ2-7
clone_size: NA
v_call: TRBV30
d_call: NA

cdr3_aa: CASRTAGQGAQYF
cdr3_nt: TGTGCCAGCAGGACGGCGGGACAGGGGGCCCAGTACTTC
j_call: TRBJ2-5
clone_size: once
v_call: TRBV6-1
d_call: TRBD1

cdr3_aa: CASAAAAIYEQYF
cdr3_nt: TGTGCCAGCGCCGCAGCGGCGATCTACGAGCAGTACTTC
j_call: TRBJ2-7
clone_size: NA
v_call: TRBV18
d_call: NA

cdr3_aa: CASSPAGETQYF
cdr3_nt: TGTGCCAGCTCACCAGCGGGAGAGACCCAGTACTTC
j_call: TRBJ2-5
clone_size: NA
v_call: TRBV18
d_call: NA

cdr3_aa: CAWSVRGGFNQPQHF
cdr3_nt: TGTGCCTGGAGTGTAAGGGGCGGGTTTAATCAGCCCCAGCATTTT
j_call: TRBJ1-5
clone_size: few
v_call: TRBV30
d_call: NA

cdr3_aa: CASSFQNTGELFF
cdr3_nt: TGTGCCAGCAGTTTTCAAAACACCGGGGAGCTGTTTTTT
j_call: TRBJ2-2
clone_size: few
v_call: TRBV28
d_call: NA

cdr3_aa: CASSYLGTGANVLTF
cdr3_nt: TGTGCCAGCAGTTACCTTGGGACTGGGGCCAACGTCCTGACTTTC
j_call: TRBJ2-6
clone_size: NA
v_call: TRBV2
d_call: NA

cdr3_aa: CASSPTTEGLNTEAFF
cdr3_nt: TGTGCCAGCTCACCGACGACCGAGGGGTTGAACACTGAAGCTTTCTTT
j_call: TRBJ1-1
clone_size: few
v_call: TRBV18
d_call: NA

cdr3_aa: CASSSPHRGGNEAFF
cdr3_nt: TGTGCCAGCAGCTCTCCTCACAGGGGAGGTAATGAAGCTTTCTTT
j_call: TRBJ1-1
clone_size: NA
v_call: TRBV7-9
d_call: TRBD1

cdr3_aa: CASSPRSPDTQYF
cdr3_nt: TGTGCCAGCAGCCCAAGGAGCCCCGATACGCAGTATTTT
j_call: TRBJ2-3
clone_size: NA
v_call: TRBV2
d_call: NA

cdr3_aa: CASSPNTGGETQYF
cdr3_nt: TGTGCCAGCAGCCCAAACACGGGAGGAGAGACCCAGTACTTC
j_call: TRBJ2-5
clone_size: NA
v_call: TRBV5-6
d_call: TRBD2

cdr3_aa: CASSLQGGPYEQYF
cdr3_nt: TGCGCCAGCAGCTTGCAGGGAGGACCCTACGAGCAGTACTTC
j_call: TRBJ2-7
clone_size: once
v_call: TRBV5-1
d_call: NA

cdr3_aa: CASSPRGGGTDTQYF
cdr3_nt: TGTGCCAGTAGTCCCCGTGGGGGGGGTACAGATACGCAGTATTTT
j_call: TRBJ2-3
clone_size: NA
v_call: TRBV19
d_call: TRBD2

cdr3_aa: CASSPQGLALAYEQYF
cdr3_nt: TGTGCCAGCAGCCCCCAAGGACTAGCTCTTGCCTACGAGCAGTACTTC
j_call: TRBJ2-7
clone_size: NA
v_call: TRBV7-2
d_call: TRBD2

cdr3_aa: CASSSAAGVGETQYF
cdr3_nt: TGTGCCAGCAGCTCCGCTGCGGGAGTGGGAGAGACCCAGTACTTC
j_call: TRBJ2-5
clone_size: NA
v_call: TRBV9
d_call: TRBD2

cdr3_aa: CASSLRAHEQFF
cdr3_nt: TGCGCCAGCAGCTTGCGAGCGCATGAGCAGTTCTTC
j_call: TRBJ2-1
clone_size: NA
v_call: TRBV5-1
d_call: NA

cdr3_aa: CASRPSTSGRTGELFF
cdr3_nt: TGTGCCAGCAGACCGTCGACTAGCGGGAGAACCGGGGAGCTGTTTTTT
j_call: TRBJ2-2
clone_size: once
v_call: TRBV5-6
d_call: TRBD2

cdr3_aa: CASSIRGSGNYGYTF
cdr3_nt: TGTGCCAGTAGTATAAGGGGCAGTGGGAACTATGGCTACACCTTC
j_call: TRBJ1-2
clone_size: few
v_call: TRBV19
d_call: NA

cdr3_aa: CASSYSRRGGAYEQYF
cdr3_nt: TGTGCCAGCAGTTACTCCCGGAGGGGAGGAGCCTACGAGCAGTACTTC
j_call: TRBJ2-7
clone_size: NA
v_call: TRBV6-5
d_call: NA

cdr3_aa: CASSHPGDRSGNTIYF
cdr3_nt: TGTGCCAGCAGTCACCCTGGGGACAGGTCTGGAAACACCATATATTTT
j_call: TRBJ1-3
clone_size: NA
v_call: TRBV28
d_call: TRBD1

cdr3_aa: CASSPRIRGWDTSQEGNTEAFF
cdr3_nt: TGTGCCAGCTCACCACGAATCCGGGGCTGGGACACCTCACAGGAGGGCAACACTGAAGCTTTCTTT
j_call: TRBJ1-1
clone_size: NA
v_call: TRBV18
d_call: NA

cdr3_aa: CASSMTSGYEQYF
cdr3_nt: TGTGCCAGCAGCATGACTAGCGGCTACGAGCAGTACTTC
j_call: TRBJ2-7
clone_size: NA
v_call: TRBV7-8
d_call: TRBD2

cdr3_aa: CASSLKTSGANVLTF
cdr3_nt: TGCGCCAGCAGCTTGAAGACAAGTGGGGCCAACGTCCTGACTTTC
j_call: TRBJ2-6
clone_size: NA
v_call: TRBV5-1
d_call: NA

cdr3_aa: CASSEGIGKLFF
cdr3_nt: TGCGCCAGCAGTGAGGGTATAGGGAAACTGTTTTTT
j_call: TRBJ1-4
clone_size: few
v_call: TRBV10-2
d_call: NA

cdr3_aa: CASSPPGGVLEQYF
cdr3_nt: TGTGCCAGCAGCCCCCCGGGGGGTGTCCTCGAGCAGTACTTC
j_call: TRBJ2-7
clone_size: NA
v_call: TRBV9
d_call: TRBD2

cdr3_aa: CARPGVGRNYEQYF
cdr3_nt: TGCGCCCGCCCAGGGGTCGGTAGAAACTACGAGCAGTACTTC
j_call: TRBJ2-7
clone_size: few
v_call: TRBV5-1
d_call: NA

cdr3_aa: CASSTSPSGAGEQFF
cdr3_nt: TGTGCCAGTTCCACCTCTCCCTCAGGGGCAGGGGAGCAGTTCTTC
j_call: TRBJ2-1
clone_size: NA
v_call: TRBV19
d_call: NA